This is a list of T cell receptor beta chains from one sample in a study of TIL therapy for anti-PD-1-resistant metastatic lung cancer. Only in-frame clones appear in the TCRdb table, and some are missing; sequencing was by immunoSEQ multiplex PCR. The table shows about 53,000 clones, with around 70% occurring only once. Sequenced material: blood, taken at baseline. The receptors shown here come from a person between 30 and 79 years old with non-small cell lung cancer. The CDR3 runs from the conserved cysteine through the conserved F or W. D genes are given only for firm matches. Clone size is not always given. Where it is, it says once, few, many or a class for expanded clones.

D gene: NA
V gene: TRBV4-3
J gene: TRBJ1-2
clone size: NA
CDR3 DNA: TGCGCCAGCAGCCAAGATGGAACAGCCTATGGCTACACCTTC
CDR3 protein: CASSQDGTAYGYTF

D gene: TRBD1
V gene: TRBV7-9
J gene: TRBJ1-1
clone size: NA
CDR3 DNA: TGTGCCAGCAGTCCCAGGGGACAGGGGAACACTGAAGCTTTCTTT
CDR3 protein: CASSPRGQGNTEAFF

D gene: NA
V gene: TRBV5-4
J gene: TRBJ2-3
clone size: NA
CDR3 DNA: TGTGCCAGCAGCTTTCGCACAGATACGCAGTATTTT
CDR3 protein: CASSFRTDTQYF

D gene: TRBD1
V gene: TRBV29-1
J gene: TRBJ2-7
clone size: NA
CDR3 DNA: TGCAGCGTTCGACAGGGGGCTTACGAGCAGTACTTC
CDR3 protein: CSVRQGAYEQYF

D gene: NA
V gene: TRBV19
J gene: TRBJ1-3
clone size: NA
CDR3 DNA: TGTGCCAGTAGTATCTGGGGGCGGACGGCCTTGGGATCTGGAAACACCATATATTTT
CDR3 protein: CASSIWGRTALGSGNTIYF

D gene: NA
V gene: TRBV6-5
J gene: TRBJ1-6
clone size: NA
CDR3 DNA: TGTGCCAGCAGTTACTCACAGGGCCATAATTCACCCCTCCACTTT
CDR3 protein: CASSYSQGHNSPLHF

D gene: NA
V gene: TRBV19
J gene: TRBJ1-5
clone size: NA
CDR3 DNA: TGTGCCACCATGGACAGCCTCAATCAGCCCCAGCATTTT
CDR3 protein: CATMDSLNQPQHF

D gene: NA
V gene: TRBV9
J gene: TRBJ1-1
clone size: few
CDR3 DNA: TGTGCCAGCAGCGGGGACACTGAAGCTTTCTTT
CDR3 protein: CASSGDTEAFF

D gene: TRBD1
V gene: TRBV5-1
J gene: TRBJ2-3
clone size: NA
CDR3 DNA: TGCGCCAGCAGCCCGGCCGGGACAGGGGGCGTTTGGGATACGCAGTATTTT
CDR3 protein: CASSPAGTGGVWDTQYF

D gene: TRBD2
V gene: TRBV7-3
J gene: TRBJ2-1
clone size: NA
CDR3 DNA: TGTGCCAGCAGCTTAGGACTAGCGCAATACAATGAGCAGTTCTTC
CDR3 protein: CASSLGLAQYNEQFF

D gene: TRBD1
V gene: TRBV28
J gene: TRBJ1-1
clone size: NA
CDR3 DNA: TGTGCCAGCAGGGGACAGGGGGAGACTGAAGCTTTCTTT
CDR3 protein: CASRGQGETEAFF

D gene: NA
V gene: TRBV19
J gene: TRBJ1-1
clone size: NA
CDR3 DNA: TGTGCCAGTAGTATAGATCGATCCTTGTGGAACACTGAAGCTTTCTTT
CDR3 protein: CASSIDRSLWNTEAFF

D gene: NA
V gene: TRBV6-6
J gene: TRBJ1-5
clone size: NA
CDR3 DNA: TGTGCCAGCAGTTACCTGGCAGGAGATCAGCCCCAGCATTTT
CDR3 protein: CASSYLAGDQPQHF

D gene: TRBD2
V gene: TRBV18
J gene: TRBJ2-1
clone size: NA
CDR3 DNA: TGTGCCAGCTCACTACCGGGACTAGCGGGGGGCAATGAGCAGTTCTTC
CDR3 protein: CASSLPGLAGGNEQFF

D gene: NA
V gene: TRBV11-2
J gene: TRBJ2-3
clone size: NA
CDR3 DNA: TGTGCCAGCAGTACTAGTGGTACGCAGTATTTT
CDR3 protein: CASSTSGTQYF

D gene: NA
V gene: TRBV2
J gene: TRBJ1-5
clone size: NA
CDR3 DNA: TGTGCCAGCAGGCTTACCTCGCCAAATCAGCCCCAGCATTTT
CDR3 protein: CASRLTSPNQPQHF

D gene: NA
V gene: TRBV7-2
J gene: TRBJ2-3
clone size: few
CDR3 DNA: TGTGCCAGCAGCTTAGACAGGGTTGGGGGAGATACGCAGTATTTT
CDR3 protein: CASSLDRVGGDTQYF

D gene: NA
V gene: TRBV6-6
J gene: TRBJ2-2
clone size: NA
CDR3 DNA: TGTGCCAGCAGTTATAAGCAAACCGGGGAGCTGTTTTTT
CDR3 protein: CASSYKQTGELFF

D gene: NA
V gene: TRBV4-3
J gene: TRBJ1-1
clone size: NA
CDR3 DNA: TGCGCCAGCAGCCAAGAGCGGAACACTGAAGCTTTCTTT
CDR3 protein: CASSQERNTEAFF

D gene: NA
V gene: TRBV7-2
J gene: TRBJ2-7
clone size: NA
CDR3 DNA: TGTGCCAGCAGCTTAGCTCCCGGGCCAATGTCCCTCTCCTACGAGCAGTACTTC
CDR3 protein: CASSLAPGPMSLSYEQYF

D gene: TRBD1
V gene: TRBV23-1
J gene: TRBJ2-5
clone size: NA
CDR3 DNA: TGCGCCAGCACCGCAAATCTCCCTCGGGACAGGCTAAGAGAGACCCAGTACTTC
CDR3 protein: CASTANLPRDRLRETQYF

D gene: NA
V gene: TRBV19
J gene: TRBJ1-2
clone size: NA
CDR3 DNA: TGTGCCAGTAGTATAGATCTGGCAGGCCTATATGGCTACACCTTC
CDR3 protein: CASSIDLAGLYGYTF

D gene: TRBD1
V gene: TRBV18
J gene: TRBJ1-5
clone size: NA
CDR3 DNA: TGTGCCAGCTCACCCCCCGGACAGGGGGCCTTGCAGCCCCAGCATTTT
CDR3 protein: CASSPPGQGALQPQHF

D gene: TRBD1
V gene: TRBV10-3
J gene: TRBJ1-5
clone size: NA
CDR3 DNA: TGTGCCATCAGCGGACAGGAGAGCAATCAGCCCCAGCATTTT
CDR3 protein: CAISGQESNQPQHF

D gene: NA
V gene: TRBV7-3
J gene: TRBJ2-5
clone size: NA
CDR3 DNA: TGTGCCAGCAGCCTACAGGGAGGACAGCAAGAGACCCAGTACTTC
CDR3 protein: CASSLQGGQQETQYF

D gene: TRBD2
V gene: TRBV6-6
J gene: TRBJ2-7
clone size: few
CDR3 DNA: TGTGCCAGCACTCTGACTAGCGTATCCTACGAGCAGTACTTC
CDR3 protein: CASTLTSVSYEQYF

D gene: NA
V gene: TRBV7-2
J gene: TRBJ2-2
clone size: NA
CDR3 DNA: TGTGCCAGCAGCAGGGACGGAAACACCGGGGAGCTGTTTTTT
CDR3 protein: CASSRDGNTGELFF

D gene: NA
V gene: TRBV7-9
J gene: TRBJ1-5
clone size: NA
CDR3 DNA: TGTGCCAGCAGCTTAATCGTGGGCCAGCCCCAGCATTTT
CDR3 protein: CASSLIVGQPQHF

D gene: TRBD2
V gene: TRBV7-2
J gene: TRBJ2-1
clone size: NA
CDR3 DNA: TGTGCCAGCAGCTTAGCGACTAGCGGGTACAATGAGCAGTTCTTC
CDR3 protein: CASSLATSGYNEQFF

D gene: NA
V gene: TRBV6-5
J gene: TRBJ2-3
clone size: few
CDR3 DNA: TGTGCCAGCAGTTACTCGTGGGCCAAACTCACAGATACGCAGTATTTT
CDR3 protein: CASSYSWAKLTDTQYF

D gene: NA
V gene: TRBV18
J gene: TRBJ1-1
clone size: few
CDR3 DNA: TGTGCCAGCTCACCGGAAAGACAGGCGAACACTGAAGCTTTCTTT
CDR3 protein: CASSPERQANTEAFF

D gene: NA
V gene: TRBV11-2
J gene: TRBJ1-6
clone size: few
CDR3 DNA: TGTGCCAGCCAACCGGGTTCCCCTAGCTCCTATAATTCACCCCTCCACTTT
CDR3 protein: CASQPGSPSSYNSPLHF

D gene: TRBD2
V gene: TRBV30
J gene: TRBJ2-7
clone size: NA
CDR3 DNA: TGTGCCTGGAGTGGTAGCGGGAGGATTGCCTACGAGCAGTACTTC
CDR3 protein: CAWSGSGRIAYEQYF

D gene: TRBD1
V gene: TRBV9
J gene: TRBJ2-2
clone size: NA
CDR3 DNA: TGTGCCAGCAGCGTAGGTGGGACAGATAACACCGGGGAGCTGTTTTTT
CDR3 protein: CASSVGGTDNTGELFF

D gene: TRBD2
V gene: TRBV4-1
J gene: TRBJ2-7
clone size: NA
CDR3 DNA: TGCGCCAGCAGCCAAGCTAGCGGGCTAAGCTCCTACGAGCAGTACTTC
CDR3 protein: CASSQASGLSSYEQYF

D gene: NA
V gene: TRBV6-5
J gene: TRBJ2-7
clone size: NA
CDR3 DNA: TGTGCCAGCAGTAACCCAGGTACCTCCTACGAGCAGTACTTC
CDR3 protein: CASSNPGTSYEQYF

D gene: NA
V gene: TRBV6-5
J gene: TRBJ2-1
clone size: NA
CDR3 DNA: TGTGCCAGCACCAGTGGCGGGATGGGCTACAATGAGCAGTTCTTC
CDR3 protein: CASTSGGMGYNEQFF

D gene: NA
V gene: TRBV18
J gene: TRBJ1-1
clone size: NA
CDR3 DNA: TGTGCCAGCTCACAGGTGGGGGGGTTGAGCACTGAAGCTTTCTTT
CDR3 protein: CASSQVGGLSTEAFF

D gene: NA
V gene: TRBV4-3
J gene: TRBJ1-4
clone size: NA
CDR3 DNA: TGCGCCAGCAGCCAAGATGCGGGGGTGGCGCCGGCAACTAATGAAAAACTGTTTTTT
CDR3 protein: CASSQDAGVAPATNEKLFF

D gene: NA
V gene: TRBV28
J gene: TRBJ1-2
clone size: NA
CDR3 DNA: TGTGCCAGCAGTCCCGGGGGGAGGGAGGGCTATGGCTACACCTTC
CDR3 protein: CASSPGGREGYGYTF

D gene: NA
V gene: TRBV6-6
J gene: TRBJ2-4
clone size: NA
CDR3 DNA: TGTGCCAGCAGTTACTCGGGGGCCAAAAACATTCAGTACTTC
CDR3 protein: CASSYSGAKNIQYF

D gene: NA
V gene: TRBV7-2
J gene: TRBJ2-5
clone size: NA
CDR3 DNA: TGTGCCAGCAGCTTAGGCGGCAGAGACCAAGAGACCCAGTACTTC
CDR3 protein: CASSLGGRDQETQYF

D gene: NA
V gene: TRBV6-6
J gene: TRBJ1-6
clone size: few
CDR3 DNA: TGTGCCAGCAGTTCTCAAGGCCCCCTCCACTTT
CDR3 protein: CASSSQGPLHF